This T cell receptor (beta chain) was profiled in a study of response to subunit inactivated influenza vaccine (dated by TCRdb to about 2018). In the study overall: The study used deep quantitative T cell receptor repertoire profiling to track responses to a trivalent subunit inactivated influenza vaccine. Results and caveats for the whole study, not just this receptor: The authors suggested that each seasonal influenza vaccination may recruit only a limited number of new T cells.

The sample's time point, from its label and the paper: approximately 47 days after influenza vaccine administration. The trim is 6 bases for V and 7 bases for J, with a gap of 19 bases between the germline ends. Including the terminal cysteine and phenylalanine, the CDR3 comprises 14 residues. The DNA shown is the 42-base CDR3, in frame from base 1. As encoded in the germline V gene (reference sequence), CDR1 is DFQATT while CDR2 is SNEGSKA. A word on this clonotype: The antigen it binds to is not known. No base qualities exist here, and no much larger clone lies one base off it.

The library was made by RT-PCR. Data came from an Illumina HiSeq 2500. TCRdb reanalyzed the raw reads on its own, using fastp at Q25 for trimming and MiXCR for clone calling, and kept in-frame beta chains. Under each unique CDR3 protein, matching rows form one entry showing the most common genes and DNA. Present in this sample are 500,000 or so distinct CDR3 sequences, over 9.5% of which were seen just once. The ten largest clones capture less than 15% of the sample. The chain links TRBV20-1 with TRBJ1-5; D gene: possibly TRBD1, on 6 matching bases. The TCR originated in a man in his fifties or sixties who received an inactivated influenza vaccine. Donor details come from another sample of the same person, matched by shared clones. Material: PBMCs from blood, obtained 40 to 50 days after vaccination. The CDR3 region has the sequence CSAESGGAWQPQHF. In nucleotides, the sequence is TGCAGTGCAGAGAGTGGGGGCGCATGGCAGCCCCAGCATTTT.